This TCR beta chain was profiled in a study of blood T cell repertoires in COVID-19. This CDR3 has 12 residues. The junction had 6 bases not matched to a gene; V was cut back by 4 bases and J by 11 bases. The V gene's germline CDR1 is SEHNR and CDR2 FQNEAQ (reference sequence). The repertoire was sequenced with immunoSEQ multiplex PCR; TCRdb's copy has only in-frame clones and lacks some. The sample has over 450,000 clones, approximately 89% seen once; the top ten hold 0.9%. Sequenced material: peripheral blood. The chain combines TRBV7-9 with TRBJ2-3; 7 bases match TRBD1. The receptor was derived from a man aged 18 to 29 with COVID-19, enrolled during active disease. The CDR3 loop reads CASSSPGGRQYF. The DNA for the CDR3 is TGTGCCAGCAGCTCACCAGGGGGTAGGCAGTATTTT.